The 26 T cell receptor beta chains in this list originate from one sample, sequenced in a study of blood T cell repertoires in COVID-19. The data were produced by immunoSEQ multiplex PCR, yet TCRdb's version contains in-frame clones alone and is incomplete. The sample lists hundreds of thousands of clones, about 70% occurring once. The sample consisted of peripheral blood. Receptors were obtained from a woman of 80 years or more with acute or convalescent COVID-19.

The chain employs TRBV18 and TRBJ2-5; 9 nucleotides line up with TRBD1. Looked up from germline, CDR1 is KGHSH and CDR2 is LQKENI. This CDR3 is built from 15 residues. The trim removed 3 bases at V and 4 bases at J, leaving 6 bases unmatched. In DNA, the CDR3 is TGTGCCAGCTCACCGCCTCCGGGACAGGGAGAGACCCAGTACTTC. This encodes CASSPPPGQGETQYF. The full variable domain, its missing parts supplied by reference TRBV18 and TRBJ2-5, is NAGVMQNPRHLVRRRGQEARLRCSPMKGHSHVYWYRQLPEEGLKFMVYLQKENIIDESGMPKERFSAEFPKEGPSILRIQQVVRGDSAAYFCASSPPPGQGETQYFGPGTRLLVL.

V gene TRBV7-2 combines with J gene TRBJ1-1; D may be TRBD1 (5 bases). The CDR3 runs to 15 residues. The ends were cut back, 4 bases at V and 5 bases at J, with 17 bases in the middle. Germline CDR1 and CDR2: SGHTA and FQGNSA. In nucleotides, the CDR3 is TGTGCCAGCAGCTCCCGCCGGGGGGGGGAGACTGAAGCTTTCTTT. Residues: CASSSRRGGETEAFF.

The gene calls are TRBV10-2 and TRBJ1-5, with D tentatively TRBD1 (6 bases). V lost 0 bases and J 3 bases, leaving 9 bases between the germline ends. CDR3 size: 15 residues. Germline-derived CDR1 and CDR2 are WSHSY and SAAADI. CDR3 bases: TGCGCCAGCAGTGAGTCGCAGGGGCTCAATCAGCCCCAGCATTTT. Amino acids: CASSESQGLNQPQHF.

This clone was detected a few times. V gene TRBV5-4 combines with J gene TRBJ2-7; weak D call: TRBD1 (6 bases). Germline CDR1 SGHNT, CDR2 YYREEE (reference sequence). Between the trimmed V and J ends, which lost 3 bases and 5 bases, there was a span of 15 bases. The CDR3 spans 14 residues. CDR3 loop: CASSSRYRVHEQYF. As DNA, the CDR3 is TGTGCCAGCAGCTCAAGATACAGGGTCCACGAGCAGTACTTC.

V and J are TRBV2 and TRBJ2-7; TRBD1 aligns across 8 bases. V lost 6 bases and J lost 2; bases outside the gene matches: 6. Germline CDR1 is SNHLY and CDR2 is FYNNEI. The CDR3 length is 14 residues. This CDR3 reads CASRRQGSPYEQYF. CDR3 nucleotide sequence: TGTGCCAGCAGACGACAGGGGAGCCCCTACGAGCAGTACTTC. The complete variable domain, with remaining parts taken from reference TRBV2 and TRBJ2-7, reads EPEVTQTPSHQVTQMGQEVILRCVPISNHLYFYWYRQILGQKVEFLVSFYNNEISEKSEIFDDQFSVERPDGSNFTLKIRSTKLEDSAMYFCASRRQGSPYEQYFGPGTRLTVT.

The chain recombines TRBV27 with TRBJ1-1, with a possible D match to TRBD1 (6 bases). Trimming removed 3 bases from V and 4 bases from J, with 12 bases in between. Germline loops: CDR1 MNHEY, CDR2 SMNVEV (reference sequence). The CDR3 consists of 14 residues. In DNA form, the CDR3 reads TGTGCCAGCAGTTTTGCAGGGGCGTTCACTGAAGCTTTCTTT. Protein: CASSFAGAFTEAFF.

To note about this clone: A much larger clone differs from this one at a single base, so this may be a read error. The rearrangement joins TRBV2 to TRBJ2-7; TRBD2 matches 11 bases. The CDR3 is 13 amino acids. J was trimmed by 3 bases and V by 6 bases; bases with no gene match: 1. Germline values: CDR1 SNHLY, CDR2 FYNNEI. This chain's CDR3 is CASSGTSGYEQYF. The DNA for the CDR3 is TGTGCCAGCAGCGGGACTAGCGGCTACGAGCAGTACTTC.

The CDR3 sequence: CASSFPGVATEAFF. The DNA for the CDR3 is TGTGCCAGCAGTTTTCCCGGGGTAGCCACTGAAGCTTTCTTT. The chain employs TRBV2 and TRBJ1-1; D remains unclear. V shed 5 bases and J shed 4 bases, with 14 bases lying between them. Germline CDR1 is SNHLY and CDR2 is FYNNEI. The CDR3 consists of 14 residues.

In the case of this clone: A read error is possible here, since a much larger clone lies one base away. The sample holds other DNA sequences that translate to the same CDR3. The CDR3 region has the DNA TGCAGTGCTACCGGGTACAATGAGCAGTTCTTC. This encodes CSATGYNEQFF. The chain employs TRBV20-1 and TRBJ2-1; D uncertain. Trimming removed 4 bases at V and 4 bases at J, with 5 bases between. The CDR3 is 11 amino acids. The germline gives CDR1 DFQATT, CDR2 SNEGSKA (reference sequence).

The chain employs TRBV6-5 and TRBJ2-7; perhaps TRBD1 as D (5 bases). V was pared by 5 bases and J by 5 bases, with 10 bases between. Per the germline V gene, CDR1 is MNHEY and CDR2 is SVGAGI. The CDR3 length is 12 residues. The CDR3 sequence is CASSMGLNEQYF. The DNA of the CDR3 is TGTGCCAGCAGTATGGGGCTCAACGAGCAGTACTTC.

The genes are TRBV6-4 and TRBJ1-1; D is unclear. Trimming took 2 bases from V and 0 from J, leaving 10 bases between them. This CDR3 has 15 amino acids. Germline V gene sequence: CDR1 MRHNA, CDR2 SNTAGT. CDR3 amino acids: CASSDAGTLNTEAFF. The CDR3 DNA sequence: TGTGCCAGCAGTGACGCTGGCACCTTGAACACTGAAGCTTTCTTT.

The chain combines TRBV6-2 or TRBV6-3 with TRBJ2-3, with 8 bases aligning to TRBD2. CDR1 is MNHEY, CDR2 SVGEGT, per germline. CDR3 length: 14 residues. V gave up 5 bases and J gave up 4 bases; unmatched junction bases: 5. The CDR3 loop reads CASSPGGPSDTQYF. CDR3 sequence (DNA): TGTGCCAGCAGTCCGGGGGGGCCGTCAGATACGCAGTATTTT.

In DNA form, the CDR3 reads TGTGCCAGCAGCTTTGGGGCAGCTGAAAAACTGTTTTTT. Its translation is CASSFGAAEKLFF. J is TRBJ1-4 and V is TRBV11-1; perhaps TRBD1 as D (5 bases). This CDR3 spans 13 amino acids. Germline lookup yields CDR1 SGHAT and CDR2 FQDESV (reference sequence). V lost 3 bases to trimming and J lost 7 bases, with 9 bases between them. The complete variable domain, with remaining parts taken from reference TRBV11-1 and TRBJ1-4, reads EAEVAQSPRYKITEKSQAVAFWCDPISGHATLYWYRQILGQGPELLVQFQDESVVDDSQLPKDRFSAERLKGVDSTLKIQPAELGDSAMYLCASSFGAAEKLFFGSGTQLSVL.

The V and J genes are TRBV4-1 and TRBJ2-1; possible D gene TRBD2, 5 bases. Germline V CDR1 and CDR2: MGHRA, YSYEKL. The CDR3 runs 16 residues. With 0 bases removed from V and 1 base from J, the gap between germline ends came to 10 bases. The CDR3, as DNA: TGCGCCAGCAGCCAAGATTTGGGCGGGTCCTACAATGAGCAGTTCTTC. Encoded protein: CASSQDLGGSYNEQFF.

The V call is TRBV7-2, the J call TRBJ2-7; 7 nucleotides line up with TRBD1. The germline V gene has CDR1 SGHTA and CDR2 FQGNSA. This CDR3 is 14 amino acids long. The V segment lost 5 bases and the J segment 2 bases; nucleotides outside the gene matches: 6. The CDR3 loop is CASSQGDSTYEQYF. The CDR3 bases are TGTGCCAGCAGCCAAGGGGACAGTACCTACGAGCAGTACTTC.

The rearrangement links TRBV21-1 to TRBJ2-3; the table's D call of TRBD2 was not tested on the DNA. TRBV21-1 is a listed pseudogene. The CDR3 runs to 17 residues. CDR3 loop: CASSNWGLSGRTDTQYF. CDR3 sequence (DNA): TGTGCCAGCAGCAATTGGGGTTTGAGCGGACGCACAGATACGCAGTATTTT.

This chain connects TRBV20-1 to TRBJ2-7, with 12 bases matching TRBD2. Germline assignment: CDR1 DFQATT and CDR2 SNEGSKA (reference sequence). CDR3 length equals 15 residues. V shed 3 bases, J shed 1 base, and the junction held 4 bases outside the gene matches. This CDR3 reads CSASRGLAGSYEQYF. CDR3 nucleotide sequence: TGCAGTGCTAGTAGGGGACTAGCGGGTTCCTACGAGCAGTACTTC.

As DNA, the CDR3 is TGTGCCAGCAGCTTGGCTGGGACAGGCTTATTGCGAGAGCAGTACTTC. This codes for CASSLAGTGLLREQYF. V usage is TRBV5-5 and J usage is TRBJ2-7; 8 positions match TRBD1. Trimming took 0 bases from V and 7 from J; bases not matched to a gene: 12. Germline CDR1 and CDR2: SGHKS and YYEKEE (reference sequence). This CDR3 spans 16 amino acids. Combining the CDR3 with reference TRBV5-5 and TRBJ2-7 gives the whole variable domain DAGVTQSPTHLIKTRGQQVTLRCSPISGHKSVSWYQQVLGQGPQFIFQYYEKEERGRGNFPDRFSARQFPNYSSELNVNALLLGDSALYLCASSLAGTGLLREQYFGPGTRLTVT.

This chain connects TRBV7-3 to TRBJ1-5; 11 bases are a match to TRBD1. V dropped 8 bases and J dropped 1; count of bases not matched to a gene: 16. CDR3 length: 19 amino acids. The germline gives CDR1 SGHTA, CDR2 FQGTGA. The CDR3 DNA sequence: TGTGCCAGCTCGGTAAGGACAGGGGGCCGTGACCCAAGCAATCAGCCCCAGCATTTT. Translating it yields CASSVRTGGRDPSNQPQHF.

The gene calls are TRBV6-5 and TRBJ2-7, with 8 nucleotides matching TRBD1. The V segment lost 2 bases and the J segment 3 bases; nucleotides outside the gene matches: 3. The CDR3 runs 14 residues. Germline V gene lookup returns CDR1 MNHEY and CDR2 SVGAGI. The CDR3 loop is CASSYLGQGYEQYF. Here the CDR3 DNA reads TGTGCCAGCAGTTACCTAGGACAGGGCTACGAGCAGTACTTC.

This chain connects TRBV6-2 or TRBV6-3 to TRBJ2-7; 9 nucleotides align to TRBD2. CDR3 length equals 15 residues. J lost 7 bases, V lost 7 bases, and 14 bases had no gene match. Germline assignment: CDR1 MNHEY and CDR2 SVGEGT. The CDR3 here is CASTPRPSGEGEQYF. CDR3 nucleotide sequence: TGTGCCAGCACCCCCCGGCCTAGCGGGGAGGGAGAGCAGTACTTC.

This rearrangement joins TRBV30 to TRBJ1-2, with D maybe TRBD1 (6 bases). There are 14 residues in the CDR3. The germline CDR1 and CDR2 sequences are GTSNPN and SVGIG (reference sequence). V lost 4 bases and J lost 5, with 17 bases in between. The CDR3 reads CAWTPPDRYYGYTF. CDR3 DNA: TGTGCCTGGACCCCTCCCGACAGGTATTATGGCTACACCTTC.

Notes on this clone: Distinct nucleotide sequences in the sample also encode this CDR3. DNA of the CDR3: TGTGCCAGCAGCTTAGTAGCGGGGGGGAGCACAGATACGCAGTATTTT. It translates to CASSLVAGGSTDTQYF. This chain uses TRBV5-4 with TRBJ2-3; 11 bases agree with TRBD2. Germline V gene data show CDR1 as SGHNT and CDR2 as YYREEE (reference sequence). J lost 0 bases, V lost 2 bases, and 2 bases had no gene match. CDR3 length equals 16 residues. Full variable domain (outside the CDR3, taken from reference TRBV5-4 and TRBJ2-3): ETGVTQSPTHLIKTRGQQVTLRCSSQSGHNTVSWYQQALGQGPQFIFQYYREEENGRGNFPPRFSGLQFPNYSSELNVNALELDDSALYLCASSLVAGGSTDTQYFGPGTRLTVL.

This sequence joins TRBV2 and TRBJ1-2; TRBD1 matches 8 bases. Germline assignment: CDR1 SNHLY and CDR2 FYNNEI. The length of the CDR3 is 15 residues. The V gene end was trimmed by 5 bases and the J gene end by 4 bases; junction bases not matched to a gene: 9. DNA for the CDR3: TGTGCCAGCAGTCCCAGGGACAGGATTGTCTATGGCTACACCTTC. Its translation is CASSPRDRIVYGYTF.

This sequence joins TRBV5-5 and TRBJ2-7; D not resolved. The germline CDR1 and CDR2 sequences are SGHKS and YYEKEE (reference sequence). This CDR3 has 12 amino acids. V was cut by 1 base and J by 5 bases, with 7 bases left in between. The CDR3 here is CASSLPSHEQYF. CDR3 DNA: TGTGCCAGCAGCTTGCCTAGTCACGAGCAGTACTTC.

The CDR3 here is CASSSLAGRNSYEQYF. The CDR3 DNA reads as TGTGCCAGCAGTAGCCTAGCGGGTCGGAACTCCTACGAGCAGTACTTC. The chain is built from TRBV27 and TRBJ2-7, with 8 nucleotides matching TRBD2. The CDR3 is 16 amino acids. V lost 5 bases to trimming and J lost 0 bases; unmatched junction nucleotides: 9. The germline gives CDR1 MNHEY, CDR2 SMNVEV (reference sequence).